These 16 T cell receptor beta chains came from one sample sequenced in a study of post-analysis software for immune sequencing data. Findings of the study overall: Four or five TRBV segments, TRBV5-6, TRBV5-1 and TRBV20-1 among them, were found more frequent in patients than controls.

Incorporated into the TCR beta cDNA libraries were unique molecular identifiers, which served to reduce PCR and sequencing biases. One entry per CDR3 protein results from TCRdb running MiXCR on the PCR reads. Here the sample spans about 570,000 distinct CDR3 sequences, under 40% being singletons. Their antigens remain unidentified. Sequences were obtained from blood. Receptor source: a girl under 18 with multiple sclerosis.

Only a few counts were recorded for this clonotype. The CDR3 DNA sequence: TGCAGTGCTAGAGGAGGGGCCAACGTCCTGACTTTC. This encodes CSARGGANVLTF. The rearrangement links TRBV20-1 to TRBJ2-6, with no clear D. V was clipped by 1 base and J by 4 bases, with 2 bases between them. The germline V gene encodes CDR1 DFQATT and CDR2 SNEGSKA (reference sequence). The CDR3 extends over 12 amino acids.

This sequence joins TRBV6-2 or TRBV6-3 and TRBJ1-5; D remains ambiguous. The CDR3 is 12 residues long. Germline-derived CDR1 and CDR2 are MNHEY and SVGEGT. V was trimmed by 7 bases and J by 8 bases, leaving 12 bases between them. CDR3 DNA: TGTGCCAGCACCGACCCCTGGGAGCCCCAGCATTTT. Translation: CASTDPWEPQHF.

The rearrangement joins TRBV14 to TRBJ2-1; TRBD2 matches at 7 bases. Germline V gene lookup returns CDR1 SGHDN and CDR2 FVKESK. The CDR3 has 13 amino acids. V shed 5 bases and J 8 bases; nucleotides not matched to a gene: 6. The CDR3 protein is CASSYGGVYEQFF. CDR3 sequence (DNA): TGTGCCAGCAGCTATGGGGGGGTTTATGAGCAGTTCTTC.

This clonotype occurred a few times. The chain joins TRBV10-1 to TRBJ1-1; D unclear. The length of the CDR3 is 13 residues. Germline assignment: CDR1 WNHNN and CDR2 SYGVQD (reference sequence). V lost 0 bases and J 8 bases, leaving 10 bases between the germline ends. Here the CDR3 DNA reads TGCGCCAGCAGTGAGTCGGGTAGGATCGAAGCTTTCTTT. It codes for CASSESGRIEAFF.

This clonotype was observed a few times. The chain uses TRBV20-1 and TRBJ2-3; perhaps TRBD2 as D (6 bases). Trimming left V 3 bases short and J 4 bases short, with 17 bases between. Germline CDR1 DFQATT, CDR2 SNEGSKA (reference sequence). This CDR3 has 15 amino acids. The CDR3 bases are TGCAGTGCTAGTCCCGTCCGCGGGGTTCCAGATACGCAGTATTTT. Translating it yields CSASPVRGVPDTQYF.

This clonotype appeared a few times. This sequence joins TRBV28 and TRBJ2-1; the match to TRBD1 covers 9 bases. This CDR3 region has 14 residues. The germline V gene has CDR1 MDHEN and CDR2 SYDVKM. The CDR3 region is CAAAWDRELVQQFF. DNA of the CDR3: TGTGCAGCAGCGTGGGACAGGGAATTGGTGCAGCAGTTCTTC.

This clonotype has more than one count but fewer than ten. This sequence joins TRBV7-2 and TRBJ1-6; TRBD1 matches at 9 bases. In germline, CDR1 is SGHTA, CDR2 FQGNSA. This CDR3 region has 15 residues. Trimming cost V 5 bases and J 9 bases; bases outside gene matches: 8. CDR3 region: CASSHRDRVISPLHF. In DNA form, the CDR3 reads TGTGCCAGCAGCCACCGGGACAGGGTTATTTCACCCCTCCACTTT.

As concerns this clonotype: At one end, the junction sequence differs from germline, possibly due to a read error. The chain employs TRBV10-3 and TRBJ2-3, with D perhaps being TRBD1 or TRBD2 (5 bases each). The CDR3 extends over 11 amino acids. Germline V gene sequence: CDR1 ENHRY, CDR2 SYGVKD. CDR3 amino acids: CANSEGDTQYF. For the CDR3, the DNA is TGTGCCAACAGTGAGGGGGATACGCAGTATTTT.

The chain recombines TRBV20-1 with TRBJ2-7; tentatively, D is TRBD2 (7 bases). CDR3 length: 13 residues. CDR1 is DFQATT and CDR2 is SNEGSKA in the germline V gene (reference sequence). CDR3 residues: CSPLGGGVYEQYF. For the CDR3, the DNA is TGCAGCCCTCTGGGGGGGGGCGTATACGAGCAGTACTTC.

V gene TRBV29-1 combines with J gene TRBJ1-1, with a possible D match to TRBD1 (5 bases). Germline CDR1 is SQVTM and CDR2 is ANQGSEA. The CDR3 covers 13 residues. Trimming removed 3 bases at V and 3 bases at J, with 11 bases between. The CDR3 protein is CSVEAGWYTEAFF. The CDR3 coding sequence is TGCAGCGTTGAGGCAGGGTGGTACACTGAAGCTTTCTTT.

This clonotype came up a few times. The rearrangement joins TRBV11-2 to TRBJ2-6; 7 bases are a match to TRBD2. Germline V gene data show CDR1 as SGHAT and CDR2 as FQNNGV. V was clipped by 4 bases and J by 5 bases; unmatched bases: 8. CDR3 size: 16 residues. CDR3 nucleotide sequence: TGTGCCAGCAGCTACACGGCGGGGGATCGGGCCAACGTCCTGACTTTC. It codes for CASSYTAGDRANVLTF.

This clonotype has a handful of counts. The CDR3 protein is CSARNGGAHETQYF. The CDR3, as DNA: TGCAGTGCTAGAAACGGGGGGGCCCACGAGACCCAGTACTTC. This chain links TRBV20-1 with TRBJ2-5, with 8 bases aligning to TRBD2. With V trimmed by 2 bases and J by 5 bases, 7 bases remained unmatched. CDR1 DFQATT and CDR2 SNEGSKA come from the germline V gene (reference sequence). CDR3 length: 14 residues.

The V gene is TRBV11-2, the J gene TRBJ2-4; perhaps TRBD2 as D (5 bases). This CDR3 comprises 15 residues. The germline gives CDR1 SGHAT, CDR2 FQNNGV. Trimming cost V 1 base and J 6 bases, with 13 bases left between them. This CDR3 reads CASSLVRPRGNIQYF. The DNA of the CDR3 is TGTGCCAGCAGCTTAGTGCGGCCCCGGGGAAACATTCAGTACTTC.

This chain connects TRBV5-1 to TRBJ1-2; the D gene is possibly TRBD1 (5 bases). This CDR3 contains 14 residues. Germline V CDR1 and CDR2: SGHRS, YFSETQ. V lost 3 bases and J lost 8, with 17 bases in between. This chain's CDR3 is CASSSLGGAYGYTF. DNA for the CDR3: TGCGCCAGCAGCTCCCTTGGCGGGGCGTACGGCTACACCTTC.

The chain combines TRBV15 with TRBJ2-7, with D perhaps matching TRBD1 (5 bases). This CDR3 has 13 residues. Trimming pared 0 bases from V and 5 bases from J, leaving 8 bases between. The germline gives CDR1 LNHNV, CDR2 YYDKDF (reference sequence). The CDR3 bases are TGTGCCACCAGCAGAGACAGGGTGAACGAGCAGTACTTC. Its translation: CATSRDRVNEQYF.

The chain employs TRBV5-1 and TRBJ2-3; D is perhaps TRBD2 (5 bases). The CDR3 loop spans 16 amino acids. The ends were cut back, 1 base at V and 2 bases at J, with 14 bases in the middle. Germline V gives CDR1 SGHRS, CDR2 YFSETQ. The DNA of the CDR3 is TGCGCCAGCAGCTTGAGAACCGGGGAGTACACAGATACGCAGTATTTT. Amino acids: CASSLRTGEYTDTQYF.